These T cell receptor beta chains were read from a single sample in a study of CD8+CD57+ T cells in acquired aplastic anemia. TCRdb re-called the reads with MiXCR, one entry per CDR3 protein. The repertoire holds over 150,000 distinct CDR3 sequences, with approximately 48% as singletons. Sequencing input: sorted CD4+, CD8+, or CD8+CD57+ T cells (not recorded which) from PBMCs. The receptor source for this set is a human donor with aplastic anemia. Each CDR3 is given with its conserved first and last residue. The D gene is left open where the match is weak. Size tells how often a clone was seen (once, few, many) or the class of an expanded clone, and some rows leave it out.

J gene	D gene	V gene	clone size	CDR3 DNA	CDR3 protein
TRBJ1-1	TRBD1	TRBV27	NA	TGTGCCAGCAGTTCTATCGGACAGGGGGCGCGGAACACTGAAGCTTTCTTT	CASSSIGQGARNTEAFF
TRBJ2-7	TRBD2	TRBV20-1	NA	TGCAGTGCTACACTAGCGTACGAGCAGTACTTC	CSATLAYEQYF
TRBJ2-5	NA	TRBV5-6	few	TGTGCCAGCAGCTCAACATCGGAGGGTTACGAGACCCAGTACTTC	CASSSTSEGYETQYF
TRBJ2-3	NA	TRBV29-1	NA	TGCAGCGCGAATCCTACAAGGACAGATGCGCAGTATTTT	CSANPTRTDAQYF
TRBJ2-7	NA	TRBV7-2	few	TGTGCCAGCAGCTACGGTAGTGGTCTCGAGCAGTACTTC	CASSYGSGLEQYF
TRBJ2-5	TRBD2	TRBV3-1	many	TGTGCCAGCAGCCGAGCGGGGGTGGAGACCCAGTACTTC	CASSRAGVETQYF
TRBJ1-5	NA	TRBV7-9	few	TGTGCCAGCACAGCGGACAATCAGCCCCAGCATTTT	CASTADNQPQHF
TRBJ2-2	NA	TRBV7-2	NA	TGTGCCAGCAGTTTCGCTAAGGGGGAGCTGTTTTTT	CASSFAKGELFF
TRBJ1-5	NA	TRBV5-6	once	TGTGCCAGCAGCTTGGGAGGACTTGGGGGCAATCAGCCCCAGCATTTT	CASSLGGLGGNQPQHF
TRBJ1-6	TRBD1	TRBV20-1	NA	TGCAGTGCTCGTGGACAGGGAGTCAATTCACCCCTCCACTTT	CSARGQGVNSPLHF
TRBJ2-7	NA	TRBV7-4	NA	TGTGCCAGCAGACTACACGGGAGCTCCTACGAGCAGTACTTC	CASRLHGSSYEQYF
TRBJ1-2	NA	TRBV4-1	few	TGCGCCAGCAGCCAAGATCAGAAAGACTATGGCTACGCCTTC	CASSQDQKDYGYAF
TRBJ2-7	TRBD2	TRBV10-3	NA	TGTGCCATCAGTGAGTCTGCGACTAGCGGGGTCGGCGAGCAGTACTTC	CAISESATSGVGEQYF
TRBJ1-1	TRBD1	TRBV29-1	few	TGCAGCGTTGTTCAGGGGGGAACTGAAGCTTTCTTT	CSVVQGGTEAFF
TRBJ2-1	NA	TRBV2	many	TGTGCCAGCAGTGAGGCAAGCGCGGCCTTAAATGAGCAGTTCTTC	CASSEASAALNEQFF
TRBJ2-5	NA	TRBV7-9	NA	TGTGCCAGCAGCCCCACTCACCGGCCCCACCGGACCCAGTACTTC	CASSPTHRPHRTQYF
TRBJ2-3	TRBD2	TRBV20-1	many	TGCAGTGCTAGGGGGACTACATGGGCAGATACGCAGTATTTT	CSARGTTWADTQYF
TRBJ2-7	NA	TRBV6-1	NA	TGTGCCAGCGCCTATGGGGGAACCTACGAGCAGTACTTC	CASAYGGTYEQYF
TRBJ2-1	TRBD2	TRBV6-2/TRBV6-3	NA	TGTGCCAGCAGTTACTCGACTAGCGGGTTTTACAATGAGCAGTTCTTC	CASSYSTSGFYNEQFF
TRBJ2-5	NA	TRBV4-2	many	TGTGCCAGCAGCCAAGTCGAGTACCAAGAGACCCAGTACTTC	CASSQVEYQETQYF
TRBJ1-1	NA	TRBV10-1	many	TGCGCCAGCAGTGAAACCTCTCAAAGAACTGAAGCTTTCTTT	CASSETSQRTEAFF
TRBJ2-5	TRBD2	TRBV10-3	NA	TGTGCCATTTCCGGACTAGATAAAGAGACCCAGTACTTC	CAISGLDKETQYF
TRBJ2-3	TRBD1	TRBV19	once	TGTGCCAGTAGTATACAGGGGGTGGGCACAGATACGCAGTATTTT	CASSIQGVGTDTQYF
TRBJ2-7	NA	TRBV12-3/TRBV12-4	NA	TGTGCCAGCAGTTTAAGTCAAGGGGGGGCAGATTACTTCTCGACCTACGAGCAGTACTTC	CASSLSQGGADYFSTYEQYF
TRBJ1-6	NA	TRBV12-5	many	TGTGCTAGTGGTTTGTACAACTCCTATAATTCACCCCTCCACTTT	CASGLYNSYNSPLHF
TRBJ2-1	NA	TRBV24-1	few	TGTGCCACCAGTGATACCGGGAGCGACAATGAGCAGTTCTTC	CATSDTGSDNEQFF
TRBJ2-7	NA	TRBV7-9	NA	TGTGCCAGTGGACTCGCCCCCTACGAGCAGTACTTC	CASGLAPYEQYF
TRBJ1-6	TRBD1	TRBV7-9	NA	TGTGCCAGCAGTATGGACAGGCAATCACCCCTCCACTTT	CASSMDRQSPLHF
TRBJ1-1	NA	TRBV5-1	NA	TGCGCCAGCAGCTTCAGCAGGGCCAACACTGAAGCTTTCTTT	CASSFSRANTEAFF
TRBJ1-2	NA	TRBV7-2	many	TGTGCCAGCAGCTTTGAAGGCTATGGCTACACCTTC	CASSFEGYGYTF
TRBJ1-2	NA	TRBV6-1	many	TGTGCCAGCACAAACACAGGGTCAGGCTACACCTTC	CASTNTGSGYTF
TRBJ1-6	TRBD1	TRBV6-2/TRBV6-3	many	TGTGCCAGCAGTTACGAGACAGGGGTCACTAGCTCCTATAATTCACCCCTCCACTTT	CASSYETGVTSSYNSPLHF
TRBJ2-1	NA	TRBV24-1	NA	TGTGCCACCAGTGATTTGGACAGACTAAGCTCCTACAATGAGCAGTTCTTC	CATSDLDRLSSYNEQFF
TRBJ2-1	TRBD2	TRBV7-2	many	TGTGCCAGCCGGCGGGGGGGCATGTATGAGCAGTTCTTC	CASRRGGMYEQFF
TRBJ1-2	TRBD1	TRBV28	NA	TGTGCCAGCAGTTTAGGGCGGGACAGGGCTGGCTACACCTTC	CASSLGRDRAGYTF
TRBJ2-1	TRBD2	TRBV24-1	NA	TGTGCCACCAGTGATGAGGGACTATACCTCTACAATGAGCAGTTCTTC	CATSDEGLYLYNEQFF
TRBJ1-5	NA	TRBV19	few	TGTGCCAGTTCGGAGGGGGGAAGAGTTCAGCCCCAGCATTTT	CASSEGGRVQPQHF
TRBJ2-7	TRBD1	TRBV2	NA	TGTGCCAGCAGTTACGGACAGGGGGCAGGGTACTTC	CASSYGQGAGYF
TRBJ1-4	NA	TRBV28	few	TGTGCCAGCAGTTTATTCACGAGTAATAATGAAAAACTGTTTTTT	CASSLFTSNNEKLFF
TRBJ1-5	NA	TRBV6-1	NA	TGTGCCAGCAGTGATTTCGGACCCTCAAGGGGGGGCAATCAGCCCCAGCATTTT	CASSDFGPSRGGNQPQHF
TRBJ2-3	NA	TRBV24-1	many	TGTGCCACCAGTGAATTCCAGGGAGGCACAGATACGCAGTATTTT	CATSEFQGGTDTQYF
TRBJ2-3	NA	TRBV20-1	once	TGCAGTGCTAGGGTTCCTCAGTTGGATACGCAGTATTTT	CSARVPQLDTQYF
TRBJ1-1	NA	TRBV10-3	NA	TGTGCCATCACCTCTGAGCCAGAGGCCACTGAAGCTTTCTTT	CAITSEPEATEAFF
TRBJ1-3	NA	TRBV7-9	few	TGTGCCTGGGCAGGGGTATCTGGAAACACCATATATTTT	CAWAGVSGNTIYF
TRBJ1-6	NA	TRBV2	few	TGTGCCAGCAGTGAGGACAGTGTGAATTCACCCCTCCACTTT	CASSEDSVNSPLHF
TRBJ2-3	NA	TRBV6-1	few	TGTGCCAGCAGTGAATCTGGGTGGGGCAGAAGCACAGATACGCAGTATTTT	CASSESGWGRSTDTQYF
TRBJ1-2	NA	TRBV29-1	NA	TGCAGCGTTGTGCTCCCTAACTATGGCTACACCTTC	CSVVLPNYGYTF
TRBJ1-6	TRBD1	TRBV6-1	many	TGTGCCAGCAGCCGGGGACAGGGATATTCACCCCTCCACTTT	CASSRGQGYSPLHF
TRBJ2-7	NA	TRBV7-6	NA	TGTGCCAGCAGCTTAGCGCTACGTGGGGACGAGCAGTACTTC	CASSLALRGDEQYF
TRBJ2-7	TRBD1	TRBV15	few	TGTGCCACCAGCAGCTCCAGGTCGGGACAGGGAGGCCTCGAGCAGTACTTC	CATSSSRSGQGGLEQYF
TRBJ2-3	NA	TRBV2	NA	TGTGCCAGCACGACGGGGGTTAGCACAGATACGCAGTATTTT	CASTTGVSTDTQYF
TRBJ1-2	TRBD1	TRBV10-3	NA	TGTGCCAGCAGCCTCCGACAGGGTAACTTTGGCTACACCTTC	CASSLRQGNFGYTF
TRBJ2-1	TRBD1	TRBV11-2	NA	TGTGCCAGCAGCCGAAGGGGGCAAGAGCAGTTCTTC	CASSRRGQEQFF
TRBJ2-7	TRBD2	TRBV7-2	NA	TGTGCCAGCAGAACAGCGGGGTCCTACGAGCAGTACTTC	CASRTAGSYEQYF